What follows are 12 T cell receptor beta chains derived from one specimen sequenced in a study of blood T cells in healthy people across ages. With a J-beta primer mix and a sample-barcoded 5' primer, a second PCR ran about 7 to 12 cycles. TCRdb passed the 5' RACE reads through MiXCR, listing each CDR3 protein once. The sample contains some 1.8 million distinct CDR3 sequences, around 42% of which appear only once. Sequences were obtained from blood. These TCRs come from a human donor in good health.

V gene TRBV20-1 combines with J gene TRBJ2-5, with TRBD2 identical over 13 bases. The germline V gene encodes CDR1 DFQATT and CDR2 SNEGSKA (reference sequence). Trimming removed 6 bases from V and 5 bases from J; junction bases left unmatched: 12. CDR3 length: 16 amino acids. CDR3 DNA sequence: TGCAGTGCGGCCGTGACTAGCGGGGGGCCAGGGGAGACCCAGTACTTC. This sequence encodes CSAAVTSGGPGETQYF.

This clonotype has just a few counts. The chain links TRBV7-2 to TRBJ2-4; D uncertain. Germline assignment: CDR1 SGHTA and CDR2 FQGNSA. This CDR3 spans 12 amino acids. Trimming left V 3 bases short and J 3 bases short, with 3 bases between. CDR3 DNA: TGTGCCAGCAGCTTCGTCAAAAACATTCAGTACTTC. Amino acid sequence: CASSFVKNIQYF.

This clonotype was seen a few times. This chain connects TRBV5-6 to TRBJ2-5, with TRBD1 matching 7 bases. From germline, CDR1 is SGHDT and CDR2 YYEEEE. Unmatched junction bases numbered 4, after V lost 2 bases and J lost 0 bases. This CDR3 is 15 amino acids long. This CDR3 reads CASSFRTGYQETQYF. The CDR3 DNA follows: TGTGCCAGCAGCTTTAGGACAGGCTACCAAGAGACCCAGTACTTC.

The CDR3 DNA reads TGCAGCGTTTCTTACTCCTACGAGCAGTACTTC. This sequence encodes CSVSYSYEQYF. The chain is built from TRBV29-1 and TRBJ2-7; unclear D gene. Germline loops: CDR1 SQVTM, CDR2 ANQGSEA. V was shortened by 5 bases and J by 0 bases, with 5 bases between the two germline ends. There are 11 residues in the CDR3.

As regards this clonotype: This may come from a read error, since a much larger clone is one base off. The chain employs TRBV7-2 and TRBJ2-4; D gene unclear. The DNA end is a closer match to TRBJ2-7, so the J assignment may be wrong. Germline V gene lookup returns CDR1 SGHTA and CDR2 FQGNSA. CDR3 length equals 15 residues. The DNA for the CDR3 is TGTGCCAGCAGCTTAGGCAGAAGTGGCTACTACGAGCAGTACTTC. This translates into CASSLGRSGYYEQYF.

This clonotype was observed a few times. The chain employs TRBV3-1 and TRBJ2-5; unclear D gene. V dropped 6 bases and J dropped 9 bases, with 17 bases sitting between them. Looked up from germline, CDR1 is LGHDT and CDR2 is YNNKEL (reference sequence). The CDR3 length is 13 residues. The CDR3 DNA sequence: TGTGCCAGCAGAGAGACGCCGGGTCAAGCCCAGTACTTC. Amino acid sequence: CASRETPGQAQYF.

J is TRBJ1-1 and V is TRBV20-1; 9 positions match TRBD1. V shed 6 bases and J 0 bases; nucleotides not matched to a gene: 2. The germline V gene has CDR1 DFQATT and CDR2 SNEGSKA (reference sequence). The CDR3 spans 13 residues. DNA for the CDR3: TGCAGTGCGGGGGACAGGGTGAACACTGAAGCTTTCTTT. Translation gives CSAGDRVNTEAFF.

This chain uses TRBV4-3 with TRBJ2-7; D is ambiguous. The germline CDR1 and CDR2 sequences are LGHNA and YSLEER. The CDR3 is made up of 15 amino acids. V was trimmed by 1 base and J by 0 bases, leaving 10 bases between them. Here the CDR3 reads CASSQARQSSYEQYF. CDR3 coding DNA: TGCGCCAGCAGCCAAGCGCGGCAGAGCTCCTACGAGCAGTACTTC.

This clonotype occurred a few times. The genes are TRBV7-2 and TRBJ1-1; D is ambiguous. Germline lookup yields CDR1 SGHTA and CDR2 FQGNSA. The CDR3 covers 14 residues. Trimming removed 3 bases at V and 7 bases at J, with 15 bases between. CDR3 DNA sequence: TGTGCCAGCAGCTTTCAGGTCGATACGTTTGAAGCTTTCTTT. Its protein is CASSFQVDTFEAFF.

This clonotype occurred a few times. The J gene is TRBJ1-1, the V gene TRBV7-2; no reliable D call. The CDR3 extends over 13 amino acids. Looked up from germline, CDR1 is SGHTA and CDR2 is FQGNSA. V gave up 4 bases and J gave up 5 bases, with 11 bases separating them. This chain's CDR3 is CASSSQSRTEAFF. The CDR3 DNA sequence: TGTGCCAGCAGCTCGCAATCCCGGACTGAAGCTTTCTTT. The full variable domain, completed using reference TRBV7-2 and TRBJ1-1, is GAGVSQSPSNKVTEKGKDVELRCDPISGHTALYWYRQSLGQGLEFLIYFQGNSAPDKSGLPSDRFSAERTGGSVSTLTIQRTQQEDSAVYLCASSSQSRTEAFFGQGTRLTVV.

The chain has TRBV29-1 and TRBJ1-2, with D unresolved. The germline V gene has CDR1 SQVTM and CDR2 ANQGSEA. V lost 1 base to trimming and J lost 7 bases, with 16 bases between them. CDR3 length equals 14 residues. The CDR3 loop reads CSVEVEQFIRGYTF. CDR3 nucleotide sequence: TGCAGCGTTGAAGTGGAGCAATTTATCCGTGGCTACACCTTC.

This clonotype was observed a handful of times. In DNA, the CDR3 is TGTGCCAGCAGCTTTGAAGAAACAACTAATGAAAAACTGTTTTTT. Its protein is CASSFEETTNEKLFF. This rearrangement joins TRBV13 to TRBJ1-4; D is undetermined. V gave up 3 bases and J gave up 0 bases, with 8 bases separating them. Germline V gene sequence: CDR1 PRHDT, CDR2 FYEKMQ (reference sequence). This CDR3 comprises 15 residues.